This T cell receptor beta chain emerged from a study of blood T cell repertoires in COVID-19 (dated by TCRdb to 2020 to 2021). Background on the whole study: The collaborator samples originated in the United States, Italy and Spain and spanned the acute and convalescent phases of COVID-19. The material from the prospective study consisted of cDNA or gDNA derived from T cells, B-cell-depleted T cells, or PBMCs. Deeply sampled blood TCRbeta repertoires from subjects exposed to, actively infected with, or recovered from COVID-19 were included in the dataset. The repertoires were released in a freely available public database intended as a resource for research on the immune response to SARS-CoV-2. Samples were obtained from the ongoing ImmuneRACE study (first 160 participants) and from 950 to 1,500 subjects provided by 6 global collaborators. A de-identified subject ID, COVID-19 status, age in years and sex were almost always included in the sample metadata. Where HLA class I and class II types were available, the types were taken from metadata supplied by the sample provider, not from assay-based typing.

The immunoSEQ Assay, a bias-controlled multiplex PCR, was used to amplify TCRbeta CDR3 regions from genomic DNA. The authors processed their data as follows. The number of nucleated cells in each sample was estimated from the amplification of reference gene primers within the assay. Sequence reads were collapsed and filtered to measure the absolute abundance of every unique TCRbeta CDR3 rearrangement. Productive Simpson clonality was computed per sample as the square root of Simpson's diversity index over productive rearrangements. Not all clones reach the TCRdb copy of this immuneACCESS table, which keeps in-frame sequences only. Checked studies attribute under half of the gap to unresolved V genes and leave the rest unexplained. Clone size and the V and J calls come from that table; the DNA yielded D and trimming. For this sample the table gives tens of thousands of clones, of which 70% to 90% were detected only once. Clones ranked in the top ten supply approximately 9.1% of the sample.

Broad study findings and their caveats: The quantity of clinical and demographic metadata differed by source and by participant and was supplied without curation.

As regards this clone: The specificity of this receptor is unknown. No quality values exist for individual bases; no much larger clone is one base distant.

Whole blood was collected in K2EDTA tubes by collaborating institutions according to the institutions' own protocols. For TCRbeta analysis, collaborators shipped samples in one of three forms: frozen whole blood, isolated PBMCs, or DNA extracted from either of those sample types. Reading from cysteine to phenylalanine, the CDR3 counts 15 amino acids. Left in the record is the CDR3 DNA by itself, 45 bases read in frame from the first base. V was cut back by 0 bases and J by 0 bases, leaving a gap of 10 bases between them. The germline V gene provides CDR1 SGDLS and CDR2 YYNGEE. This sequence uses TRBV9 and TRBJ2-7, and the D gene may be TRBD1, 6 bases matching. The sequenced sample was peripheral blood. This clonotype was sampled from a man aged 60 to 75 in a cohort sampled during active COVID-19. The DNA reads as follows: TGTGCCAGCAGCGTAGGGTGGACAGACTCCTACGAGCAGTACTTC. Its protein product is CASSVGWTDSYEQYF.